Listed below are T cell receptor beta chains from one sample, sequenced in a study of regulatory T cells in long-lasting Graves disease. TCRdb called the multiplex PCR reads again in MiXCR, with one record for every CDR3 protein. The sample consists of about 420,000 distinct CDR3 sequences, about a sixth of them appearing once. These sequences were also reported in another study, on T cells in Graves' hyperthyroidism and ophthalmopathy.

Sequences were derived from peripheral blood mononuclear cells (PBMCs), sampled at new diagnosis, from a patient treated with antithyroid drugs. These TCRs come from a woman aged 18-29 years with Graves disease. Each CDR3 is given with its conserved first and last residue. The D gene is left open where the match is weak. Clone size is given for some rows only: seen once, a few or many times, or a class if the clone is expanded.

abundance	j_gene	v_gene	d_gene	CDR3aa	CDR3nt
many	TRBJ2-1	TRBV15	-	CATSRVAEGLSYNEQFF	TGTGCCACCAGCAGAGTTGCTGAGGGACTCTCCTACAATGAGCAGTTCTTC
-	TRBJ2-2	TRBV7-9	-	CASSAGRVPGELFF	TGTGCCAGCAGCGCGGGAAGGGTCCCCGGGGAGCTGTTTTTT
-	TRBJ2-7	TRBV5-6	-	CASSHLHSYEQYF	TGTGCCAGCAGCCACCTACACTCCTACGAGCAGTACTTC
many	TRBJ2-5	TRBV28	-	CASSSMISSAGRDGETQYF	TGTGCCAGCAGTTCGATGATCTCATCAGCCGGCAGGGATGGGGAGACCCAGTACTTC
-	TRBJ2-1	TRBV5-1	-	CASKLKSGKIYNEQFF	TGCGCCAGCAAACTTAAATCGGGGAAAATCTACAATGAGCAGTTCTTC
many	TRBJ1-1	TRBV7-2	-	CASSLEEGYTEAFF	TGTGCCAGCAGCTTAGAGGAGGGGTATACTGAAGCTTTCTTT
-	TRBJ2-7	TRBV6-2/TRBV6-3	TRBD2	CASSYAGTRYEQYF	TGTGCCAGCAGTTACGCCGGGACTAGATACGAGCAGTACTTC
-	TRBJ2-2	TRBV7-2	-	CASSLERLAGAGELFF	TGTGCCAGCAGCTTAGAAAGACTAGCAGGGGCCGGGGAGCTGTTTTTT
-	TRBJ1-2	TRBV4-1	-	CASSRGVGGYTF	TGCGCCAGCAGCCGGGGGGTTGGTGGCTACACCTTC
many	TRBJ1-1	TRBV28	-	CASRESGGGNTEAFF	TGTGCCAGCAGAGAGTCAGGCGGGGGGAACACTGAAGCTTTCTTT